The 4 T cell receptor beta chains below were found in one sample sequenced in a study of low-dose radiotherapy and immunotherapy resistance in tumors (dated by TCRdb to the early 2020s). First-strand cDNA was synthesized using Superscript III and a set of TRAV- and TRBV-specific primers, so that both TCRalpha and TCRbeta chains were covered. TCRs were amplified with Phusion for roughly 19 PCR cycles, with a constant-region primer paired with the adapter attached to the V primers. Using fastp at Q25 and MiXCR, TCRdb reprocessed the public reads and kept productive beta chains. Rows are combined by CDR3 protein, so each entry shows the most common genes and DNA. The sample table holds some 6,200 distinct CDR3 sequences, of which 80% to 85% were seen once. Of the sample, roughly 5.7% falls within the top ten clones. The receptors come from a human donor with advanced metastatic prostate, ovarian, gallbladder or colorectal cancer (not recorded which). This table probably holds off-target reads from a library built for another chain.

The V gene is TRBV29-1, the J gene TRBJ1-3; D uncertain. The CDR3 has 13 amino acids. Trimming pared 4 bases from V and 4 bases from J, leaving 11 bases between. The V gene's germline CDR1 is SQVTM and CDR2 ANQGSEA. CDR3 amino acids: CSVVPPGGNTIYF. CDR3 nucleotides: TGCAGCGTTGTACCTCCTGGGGGAAACACCATATATTTT.

This clonotype has a single count. This chain uses TRBV20-1 with TRBJ2-1; no clear D gene. Germline CDR1 is DFQATT and CDR2 is SNEGSKA (reference sequence). This CDR3 region has 11 residues. Trimming shortened V by 1 base and J by 10 bases, and 8 bases separated the two germline ends. Here the CDR3 reads CSARVLAEQFF. DNA of the CDR3: TGCAGTGCTAGAGTTCTCGCGGAGCAGTTCTTC.

The J gene is TRBJ1-1, the V gene TRBV18; D possibly corresponds to TRBD1 (6 bases). The germline gives CDR1 KGHSH, CDR2 LQKENI. This CDR3 has 14 residues. Trimming stripped 3 bases from V and 5 bases from J, with 13 bases between. CDR3 bases: TGTGCCAGCTCACCCTCTTACAGGGATACTGAAGCTTTCTTT. Translated, it gives CASSPSYRDTEAFF.

The rearrangement joins TRBV3-1 to TRBJ2-7; no reliable D call. Germline loops: CDR1 LGHDT, CDR2 YNNKEL (reference sequence). Trimming took off 0 bases at V and 2 bases at J, with 8 bases between the two ends. This CDR3 is built from 14 residues. CDR3 coding DNA: TGTGCCAGCAGCCAAGAAGGCAGGACCTACGAGCAGTACTTC. This codes for CASSQEGRTYEQYF.